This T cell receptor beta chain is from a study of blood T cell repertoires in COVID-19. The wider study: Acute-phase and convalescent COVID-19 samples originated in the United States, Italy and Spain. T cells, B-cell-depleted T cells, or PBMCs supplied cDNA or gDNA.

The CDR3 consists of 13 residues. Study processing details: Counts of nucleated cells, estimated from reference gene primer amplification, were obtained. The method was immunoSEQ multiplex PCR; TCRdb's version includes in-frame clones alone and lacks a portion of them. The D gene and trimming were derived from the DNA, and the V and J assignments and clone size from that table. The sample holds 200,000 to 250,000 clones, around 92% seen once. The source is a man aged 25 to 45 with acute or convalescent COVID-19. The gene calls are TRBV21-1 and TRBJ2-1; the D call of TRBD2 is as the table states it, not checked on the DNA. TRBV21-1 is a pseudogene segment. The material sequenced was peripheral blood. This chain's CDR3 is CASSKDVQRLGFF. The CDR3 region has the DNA TGTGCCAGCAGCAAAGATGTTCAGCGCCTTGGGTTCTTC.